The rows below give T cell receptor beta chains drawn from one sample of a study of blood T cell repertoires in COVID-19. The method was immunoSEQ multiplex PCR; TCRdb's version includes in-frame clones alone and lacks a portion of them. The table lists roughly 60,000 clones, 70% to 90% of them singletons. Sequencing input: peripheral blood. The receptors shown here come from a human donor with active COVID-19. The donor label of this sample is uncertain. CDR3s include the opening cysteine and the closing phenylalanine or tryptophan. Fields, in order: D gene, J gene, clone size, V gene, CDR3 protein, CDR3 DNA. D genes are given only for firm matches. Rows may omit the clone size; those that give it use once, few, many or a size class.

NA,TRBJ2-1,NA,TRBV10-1,CASKGGDNEQFF,TGCGCCAGCAAAGGAGGGGACAATGAGCAGTTCTTC
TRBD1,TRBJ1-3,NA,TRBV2,CASSAAGGSGNTIYF,TGTGCCAGCAGTGCCGCAGGGGGCTCTGGAAACACCATATATTTT
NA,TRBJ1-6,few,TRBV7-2,CASSLVVQGRSPLHF,TGTGCCAGCAGCTTAGTTGTCCAGGGTCGGTCACCCCTCCACTTT
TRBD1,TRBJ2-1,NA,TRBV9,CASSPGMAGGRDEQFF,TGTGCCAGCAGCCCGGGAATGGCAGGGGGCCGCGATGAGCAGTTCTTC
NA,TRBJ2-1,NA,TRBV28,CASSIQGRDHNEQFF,TGTGCCAGCAGTATCCAGGGTCGAGACCACAATGAGCAGTTCTTC
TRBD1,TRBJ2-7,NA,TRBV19,CASSTTTGVFYEQYF,TGTGCCAGTAGTACCACGACAGGGGTATTCTACGAGCAGTACTTC
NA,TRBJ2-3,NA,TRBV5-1,CASSFPGQATDTQYF,TGCGCCAGCAGCTTCCCCGGACAAGCCACAGATACGCAGTATTTT
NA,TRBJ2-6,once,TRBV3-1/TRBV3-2,CASSQGTFPLTGISGANVLTF,TGTGCCAGCAGCCAGGGGACTTTTCCATTGACGGGGATTTCTGGGGCCAACGTCCTGACTTTC
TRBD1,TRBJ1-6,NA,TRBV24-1,CATSDGDRGENSPLHF,TGTGCCACCAGTGATGGGGACAGGGGAGAGAATTCACCCCTCCACTTT
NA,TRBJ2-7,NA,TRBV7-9,CASSFGGIYEQYF,TGTGCCAGCAGCTTCGGGGGTATCTACGAGCAGTACTTC
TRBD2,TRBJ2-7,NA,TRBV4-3,CASSRTRLAGEQYF,TGCGCCAGCAGCCGGACCCGACTAGCGGGAGAGCAGTACTTC
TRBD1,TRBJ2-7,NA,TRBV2,CASREIGTGKNYEQYF,TGTGCCAGCAGAGAAATCGGGACAGGGAAAAACTACGAGCAGTACTTC
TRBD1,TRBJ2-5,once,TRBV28,CASSSKKGTAQETQYF,TGTGCCAGCAGTTCGAAAAAGGGGACAGCCCAAGAGACCCAGTACTTC
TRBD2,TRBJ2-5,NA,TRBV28,CASKGLAGGKGLGETQYF,TGTGCCTCTAAGGGGCTAGCGGGAGGAAAGGGATTGGGGGAGACCCAGTACTTC
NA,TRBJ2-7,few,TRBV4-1,CASSPRATYEQYF,TGCGCCAGCAGCCCCAGGGCTACCTACGAGCAGTACTTC
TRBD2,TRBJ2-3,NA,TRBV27,CASSSTSGLAGRHTQYF,TGTGCCAGCAGTTCCACCTCTGGACTAGCGGGAAGACATACGCAGTATTTT
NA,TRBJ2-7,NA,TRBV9,CASSPAGFNEQYF,TGTGCCAGCAGCCCGGCGGGGTTCAACGAGCAGTACTTC
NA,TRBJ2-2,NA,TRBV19,CASRKLSGGPPGELFF,TGTGCCAGTAGGAAATTATCGGGGGGCCCCCCCGGGGAGCTGTTTTTT
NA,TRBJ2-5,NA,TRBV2,CASSTLSRETQYF,TGTGCCAGCAGTACCCTAAGTCGAGAGACCCAGTACTTC
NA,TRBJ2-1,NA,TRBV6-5,CASSTQGSYNEQFF,TGTGCCAGCAGTACCCAGGGCTCTTACAATGAGCAGTTCTTC
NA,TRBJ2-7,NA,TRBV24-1,CATSVLRLADFSYEQYF,TGTGCCACCAGTGTCCTTAGACTTGCCGATTTCTCCTACGAGCAGTACTTC
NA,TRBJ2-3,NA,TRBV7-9,CASSLVAGITDTQYF,TGTGCCAGCAGCTTAGTGGCGGGAATCACAGATACGCAGTATTTT
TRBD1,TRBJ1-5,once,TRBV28,CASRPTLGQGRQPQHF,TGTGCCAGCAGGCCCACCCTCGGACAGGGCAGGCAGCCCCAGCATTTT
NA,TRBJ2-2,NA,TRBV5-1,CASSSQRVQIPGELFF,TGCGCCAGCAGCTCCCAGCGGGTCCAGATCCCCGGGGAGCTGTTTTTT
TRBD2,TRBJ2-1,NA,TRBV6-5,CASRVLADNEQFF,TGTGCCAGCAGGGTACTAGCGGACAATGAGCAGTTCTTC
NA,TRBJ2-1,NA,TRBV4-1,CASSRPSGNEQFF,TGCGCCAGCAGCCGTCCCTCGGGGAATGAGCAGTTCTTC